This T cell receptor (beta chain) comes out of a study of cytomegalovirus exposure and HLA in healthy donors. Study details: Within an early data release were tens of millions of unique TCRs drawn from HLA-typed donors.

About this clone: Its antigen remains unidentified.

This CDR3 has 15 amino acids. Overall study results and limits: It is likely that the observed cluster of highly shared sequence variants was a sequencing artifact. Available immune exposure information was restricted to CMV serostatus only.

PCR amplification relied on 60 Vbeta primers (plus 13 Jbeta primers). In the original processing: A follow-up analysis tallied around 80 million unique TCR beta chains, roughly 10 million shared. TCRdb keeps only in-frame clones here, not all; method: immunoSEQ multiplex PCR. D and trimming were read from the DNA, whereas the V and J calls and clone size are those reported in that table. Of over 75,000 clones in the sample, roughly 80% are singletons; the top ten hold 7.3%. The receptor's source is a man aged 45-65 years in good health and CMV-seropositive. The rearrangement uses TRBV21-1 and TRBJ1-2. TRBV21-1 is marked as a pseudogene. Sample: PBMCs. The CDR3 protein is CASSTTGRGAYGYTF. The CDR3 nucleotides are TGTGCCAGCAGCACAACGGGGCGGGGGGCCTATGGCTACACCTTC.